These T cell receptor beta chains were read from a single sample in a study of blood T cell repertoires in COVID-19. TCRdb's copy holds only in-frame clones and misses some; the assay was immunoSEQ multiplex PCR. In the table there are about 350,000 clones, approximately 91% of which are singletons. Material for sequencing was PBMCs or T cells enriched from blood (not recorded which). The receptors were gathered from a woman under 40 who had been exposed to COVID-19. Both conserved end residues are part of each CDR3. A D gene is named only where the DNA matches it firmly. Expanded clones get a size class; other rows say once, few or many, or leave the size out.

>NA|NA|TRBV2|TRBJ1-2
CASSEKCLENYGYTF
TGTGCCAGCAGTGAAAAGTGCCTAGAAAACTATGGCTACACCTTC
>NA|NA|TRBV28|TRBJ2-1
CASSLNEQFF
TGTGCCAGCAGCCTCAATGAGCAGTTCTTC
>TRBD2|NA|TRBV25-1|TRBJ2-1
CATRLAGGNEQFF
TGTGCCACCAGACTAGCGGGAGGGAATGAGCAGTTCTTC
>NA|once|TRBV6-1|TRBJ1-2
CASSERDTSYGYTF
TGTGCCAGCAGTGAACGGGATACCAGCTATGGCTACACCTTC
>NA|NA|TRBV6-5|TRBJ1-2
CASSPGGVLTF
TGTGCCAGCAGTCCCGGGGGGGTCCTGACCTTC
>TRBD1|once|TRBV10-3|TRBJ1-5
CAISSDRVGNQPQHF
TGTGCCATCAGTTCGGACAGGGTAGGCAATCAGCCCCAGCATTTT
>TRBD2|NA|TRBV11-3|TRBJ2-7
CASSLASGSSYEQYF
TGTGCCAGCAGCTTAGCTAGCGGGAGCTCCTACGAGCAGTACTTC
>NA|NA|TRBV9|TRBJ2-7
CASSPLVSSYEQYF
TGTGCCAGCAGCCCCCTAGTGTCATCCTACGAGCAGTACTTC
>TRBD2|NA|TRBV28|TRBJ2-7
CASSFQAGGKVYEQYF
TGTGCCAGCAGTTTTCAAGCGGGAGGGAAAGTTTACGAGCAGTACTTC
>NA|NA|TRBV10-3|TRBJ2-7
CAIGREQYEQYF
TGTGCCATCGGAAGGGAGCAATACGAGCAGTACTTC
>TRBD1|NA|TRBV5-1|TRBJ1-4
CASSSGTGGEKLFF
TGCGCCAGCAGCTCCGGGACAGGGGGAGAAAAACTGTTTTTT
>NA|NA|TRBV24-1|TRBJ1-5
CATSDRGLNQPQHF
TGTGCCACCAGTGATCGGGGTCTTAATCAGCCCCAGCATTTT
>NA|NA|TRBV30|TRBJ1-1
CARSQGGYTEAFF
TGTGCCCGATCTCAGGGAGGATACACTGAAGCTTTCTTT
>TRBD2|NA|TRBV19|TRBJ2-7
CASSLGTSGRGYEQYF
TGTGCCAGTAGTCTCGGGACTAGCGGGAGGGGATACGAGCAGTACTTC
>TRBD2|NA|TRBV7-6|TRBJ2-3
CASSNPSGRERRAQYF
TGTGCCAGCAGCAACCCCTCGGGGCGGGAGAGGAGGGCGCAGTATTTT
>TRBD2|NA|TRBV7-9|TRBJ2-1
CASSLGAGGLGLSYNEQFF
TGTGCCAGCAGCTTAGGGGCCGGGGGACTAGGTCTCTCCTACAATGAGCAGTTCTTC